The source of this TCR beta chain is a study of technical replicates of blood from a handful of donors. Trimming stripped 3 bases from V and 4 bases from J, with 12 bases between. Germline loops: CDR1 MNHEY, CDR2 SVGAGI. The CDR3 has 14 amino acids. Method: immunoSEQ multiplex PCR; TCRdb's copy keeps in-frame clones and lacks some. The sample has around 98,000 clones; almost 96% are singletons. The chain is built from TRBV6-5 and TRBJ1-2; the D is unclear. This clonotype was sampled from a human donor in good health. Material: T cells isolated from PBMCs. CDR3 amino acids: CASSYSGISYGYTF. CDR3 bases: TGTGCCAGCAGTTATTCCGGGATCTCCTATGGCTACACCTTC.